The present T cell receptor beta chain was sequenced within a study of shared T cell receptors in the human thymus. This clone was detected once. Sequencing used immunoSEQ multiplex PCR; TCRdb keeps in-frame clones, though not all of them. The data show 630,000 or so clones, about 90% seen once. The V gene end was trimmed by 5 bases and the J gene end by 0 bases; junction bases not matched to a gene: 3. The CDR3 runs 14 residues. The germline V gene encodes CDR1 MDHEN and CDR2 SYDVKM. The data were also submitted as part of a second study, on human thymus T cells. That source notes: Infants served as donors; they were healthy and Finnish and were having corrective surgery for congenital heart defects. Resections were taken during corrective heart surgery, and the thymus tissue came from these. Thymic and blood repertoires appeared to carry a bias in their V and J gene usage. Related studies found that unrelated individuals share highly overlapping thymic repertoires.

The chain uses TRBV28 and TRBJ2-7; 8 positions match TRBD1. The sequencing input was thymocytes. The origin of this receptor is a boy under two years old with a congenital heart defect. The CDR3 here is CASSGGTGSYEQYF. CDR3 sequence (DNA): TGTGCCAGCAGTGGGGGGACAGGCTCCTACGAGCAGTACTTC.